This T cell receptor (beta chain) appears in the sequencing data of a study of blood T cell repertoires in COVID-19 (dated by TCRdb to the early 2020s). At the level of the whole study: The collaborator samples originated in the United States, Italy and Spain and spanned the acute and convalescent phases of COVID-19. The prospective study material was composed of cDNA or gDNA derived from T cells, B-cell-depleted T cells, or PBMCs. Deeply sampled blood TCRbeta repertoires from subjects exposed to, actively infected with, or recovered from COVID-19 were included in the dataset. A freely available public database, intended as a resource for researchers studying the immune response to SARS-CoV-2, is where the repertoires were released. The samples were drawn from two sources: the first 160 participants of the ongoing ImmuneRACE study, and fewer than 1,500 subjects contributed by 6 global collaborators. Sample metadata almost always included a de-identified subject ID, COVID-19 status, age in years and sex. Where available, HLA class I and class II types were taken from metadata supplied by the sample provider and were not determined by assay-based typing. Study-wide findings and limitations: How much clinical and demographic metadata was included differed by source and by participant, and the metadata was provided uncurated.

Whole blood was collected in K2EDTA tubes by collaborating institutions according to the institutions' own protocols. For TCRbeta analysis, collaborators shipped samples in one of three forms: frozen whole blood, isolated PBMCs, or DNA extracted from either of those sample types. Remarks on this clone: There is no known antigen for this receptor. Base-call qualities are not available, and no considerably larger clone is one nucleotide away.

TCRbeta CDR3 regions were amplified from genomic DNA using the immunoSEQ Assay, a bias-controlled multiplex PCR. The original pipeline was this. Nucleated cell counts per sample were estimated from amplification of reference gene primers within the assay. Sequence reads were collapsed and filtered to measure the absolute abundance of every unique TCRbeta CDR3 rearrangement. Productive Simpson clonality was computed per sample as the square root of Simpson's diversity index over productive rearrangements. TCRdb limited this immuneACCESS table to in-frame rearrangements with V and J called. A share of clones is missing; checked studies link under half to unresolved V genes, and the rest is unexplained. V and J calls plus clone size are reproduced from that table; the DNA served to infer D and trimming. The sample profile shows just over 650,000 clones; approximately 90% of them were found once. Of the sample, 0.2% to 0.3% falls within the top ten clones.

Reading the germline V gene (reference sequence) gives CDR1 SEHNR and CDR2 FQNEAQ. The germline V and J ends show losses of 5 bases and 2 bases respectively, and no gene match explains 3 bases of the junction. The CDR3 starts with the cysteine, ends with the phenylalanine, and has 13 residues. Here the CDR3 DNA is all that survives: 39 bases in frame from base 1. Here the chain combines TRBV7-9 and TRBJ2-7, and 7 bases in between align with TRBD1. The clonotype originates from a young woman with acute or convalescent COVID-19. The sequencing input was peripheral blood. The bases read TGTGCCAGCAGCCTAGGGACAGCCTACGAGCAGTACTTC. Its protein reads: CASSLGTAYEQYF.